These T cell receptor beta chains were read from a single sample in a study of CD8 T cells in ankylosing spondylitis. Each CDR3 protein gets one entry after TCRdb re-called the 5' RACE reads with MiXCR. The repertoire has approximately 440,000 distinct CDR3 sequences, about a sixth of them found once; the top ten carry around 0.92%. The source material was blood, either unsorted or a sorted T cell fraction (not recorded which). All receptors come from a male donor with ankylosing spondylitis. Each CDR3 is given with its conserved first and last residue. A D gene is named only where the DNA matches it firmly. Size is stated for part of the rows, as once, few or many counts, or as a class when the clone is expanded.

V gene,D gene,J gene,clone size,CDR3 protein,CDR3 DNA
TRBV12-3/TRBV12-4,.,TRBJ1-2,.,CASSLASGAGYTF,TGTGCCAGCAGTTTGGCCTCCGGGGCTGGCTACACCTTC
TRBV7-2,TRBD1,TRBJ2-7,few,CASSAPGQVSSYEQYF,TGTGCCAGCAGCGCTCCGGGACAGGTGAGCTCCTACGAGCAGTACTTC
TRBV5-1,.,TRBJ2-5,.,CASSLAGDNHPGGQYF,TGCGCCAGCAGCTTGGCAGGGGACAACCACCCGGGGGGCCAGTACTTC
TRBV20-1,TRBD2,TRBJ2-2,.,CSARDRASGSLNTGELFF,TGCAGTGCTAGAGATAGGGCTAGCGGGAGCCTGAACACCGGGGAGCTGTTTTTT
TRBV5-8,TRBD1,TRBJ2-7,many,CASSQGTGTYEQYF,TGTGCCAGCAGCCAAGGGACAGGGACCTACGAGCAGTACTTC
TRBV6-5,TRBD1,TRBJ1-1,few,CASSSPGTGGTEAFF,TGTGCCAGCAGTTCGCCCGGGACAGGGGGCACTGAAGCTTTCTTT
TRBV5-6,.,TRBJ1-6,.,CASSPAGQGMDSPLHF,TGTGCCAGCAGCCCGGCGGGGCAGGGAATGGATTCACCCCTCCACTTT
TRBV6-6,.,TRBJ1-2,many,CASSYTGFGYTF,TGTGCCAGCAGTTACACAGGGTTTGGCTACACCTTC
TRBV20-1,TRBD1,TRBJ1-6,.,CSARARDRGLNSPLHF,TGCAGTGCTAGAGCCCGGGACAGGGGCCTTAATTCACCCCTCCACTTT
TRBV3-1,.,TRBJ2-7,.,CASSQQGWQYF,TGTGCCAGCAGCCAGCAGGGGTGGCAGTACTTC
TRBV19,.,TRBJ1-2,few,CASRNSLRYGYTF,TGTGCCAGTAGGAACAGCCTGCGCTATGGCTACACCTTC
TRBV6-1,.,TRBJ1-5,few,CASSVQGSNEHF,TGTGCCAGCAGTGTCCAGGGGTCAAATGAGCATTTT
TRBV28,.,TRBJ1-3,.,CASSARTSSGNTIYF,TGTGCCAGCAGTGCCCGGACAAGCTCTGGAAACACCATATATTTT
TRBV28,.,TRBJ2-7,.,CASSSSDKLSYEQYF,TGTGCCAGCAGTTCAAGCGATAAACTCTCCTACGAGCAGTACTTC
TRBV6-1,TRBD2,TRBJ2-1,few,CASTGTSVGNEQFF,TGTGCCAGCACGGGAACTAGCGTGGGGAATGAGCAGTTCTTC
TRBV7-8,.,TRBJ2-1,few,CASSTRRGPPYNEQFF,TGTGCCAGCAGCACTCGTCGGGGGCCTCCCTACAATGAGCAGTTCTTC
TRBV6-2/TRBV6-3,.,TRBJ2-7,few,CASSSTSSSYEQYF,TGTGCCAGCAGCTCAACTAGCAGTTCCTACGAGCAGTACTTC
TRBV24-1,TRBD1,TRBJ2-2,.,CATSDFGTALGATGELFF,TGTGCCACCAGTGATTTTGGGACAGCCTTGGGTGCGACCGGGGAGCTGTTTTTT
TRBV4-1,TRBD1,TRBJ2-7,.,CASSRDRDDEQYF,TGCGCCAGCAGCCGGGACAGGGACGACGAGCAGTACTTC
TRBV7-3,TRBD1,TRBJ2-7,few,CASSAAGTDYEQYF,TGTGCCAGCAGCGCCGCCGGGACAGACTACGAGCAGTACTTC
TRBV6-5,.,TRBJ1-1,few,CASSHPVGGTEAFF,TGTGCCAGCAGTCACCCCGTTGGGGGCACTGAAGCTTTCTTT
TRBV2,.,TRBJ1-4,many,CASSEGRVGPMKELFF,TGTGCCAGCAGTGAAGGTCGTGTCGGACCTATGAAGGAACTGTTTTTT
TRBV11-2,TRBD1,TRBJ1-1,many,CASSIGQGASEAFF,TGTGCCAGCAGCATTGGACAGGGGGCTTCTGAAGCTTTCTTT
TRBV12-3/TRBV12-4,TRBD2,TRBJ2-1,.,CASSSGLVGYNEQFF,TGTGCCAGCAGTTCTGGACTAGTAGGTTATAATGAGCAGTTCTTC
TRBV27,.,TRBJ1-2,few,CASSTYGGFGYTF,TGTGCCAGCAGCACTTACGGGGGGTTTGGCTACACCTTC
TRBV5-1,.,TRBJ1-2,few,CASSLMRTEDGYTF,TGCGCCAGCAGCTTGATGCGGACAGAGGATGGCTACACCTTC
TRBV4-1,.,TRBJ1-1,.,CASSQVSVNTEAFF,TGCGCCAGCAGCCAAGTGTCAGTAAACACTGAAGCTTTCTTT
TRBV5-1,.,TRBJ2-7,.,CASSRAGTHNYEQYF,TGCGCCAGCAGTCGTGCCGGGACACACAACTACGAGCAGTACTTC
TRBV5-1,TRBD1,TRBJ2-5,.,CASRIGDRAQETQYF,TGCGCCAGCAGGATTGGGGACAGGGCCCAAGAGACCCAGTACTTC
TRBV27,.,TRBJ1-6,few,CASSLFLGLKPRGHNSPLHF,TGTGCCAGCAGTTTATTCTTGGGACTTAAACCGAGGGGCCATAATTCACCCCTCCACTTT
TRBV12-3/TRBV12-4,.,TRBJ1-2,few,CASSSRYYGYTF,TGTGCCAGCAGTTCCCGGTACTATGGCTACACCTTC
TRBV6-5,.,TRBJ2-1,few,CATQGIYNEQFF,TGTGCCACCCAGGGAATCTACAATGAGCAGTTCTTC
TRBV18,.,TRBJ1-4,few,CASSQGLGEKLFF,TGTGCCAGCTCCCAGGGACTCGGCGAAAAACTGTTTTTT
TRBV29-1,TRBD2,TRBJ2-7,few,CSVGSSGGYEQYF,TGCAGCGTCGGCTCTAGCGGGGGATACGAGCAGTACTTC
TRBV28,TRBD2,TRBJ2-4,many,CASSFGGGGAKNIQYF,TGTGCCAGCAGTTTCGGTGGGGGGGGTGCCAAAAACATTCAGTACTTC
TRBV5-1,.,TRBJ2-7,few,CASSLVAGVNYEQYF,TGCGCCAGCAGCTTGGTTGCAGGGGTTAACTACGAGCAGTACTTC
TRBV20-1,TRBD2,TRBJ2-1,few,CSARYRRENEQFF,TGCAGTGCTAGGTATCGGCGGGAGAATGAGCAGTTCTTC
TRBV7-3,.,TRBJ2-1,.,CASSADSFNEQFF,TGTGCCAGCAGCGCAGACTCTTTTAATGAGCAGTTCTTC
TRBV12-3/TRBV12-4,TRBD1,TRBJ1-1,few,CASTETGRDTEAFF,TGTGCCAGCACAGAGACAGGGAGGGACACTGAAGCTTTCTTT
TRBV7-2,.,TRBJ1-1,few,CASSLADGATEAFF,TGTGCCAGCAGCTTAGCGGATGGGGCCACTGAAGCTTTCTTT
TRBV5-1,TRBD2,TRBJ2-2,many,CASSIGTSGITGELFF,TGCGCCAGCAGCATCGGGACTAGCGGAATTACCGGGGAGCTGTTTTTT
TRBV5-1,.,TRBJ1-3,few,CASSSLGQTDSGNTIYF,TGCGCCAGCAGCTCGCTTGGGCAGACTGACTCTGGAAACACCATATATTTT
TRBV24-1,TRBD2,TRBJ2-1,.,CATSDLPLPSGEDEQFF,TGTGCCACCAGTGATTTACCCTTGCCTAGCGGGGAGGATGAGCAGTTCTTC
TRBV30,TRBD2,TRBJ2-1,.,CAWTPGTSGVNEQFF,TGTGCCTGGACCCCAGGGACTAGCGGGGTCAATGAGCAGTTCTTC
TRBV6-1,TRBD1,TRBJ1-2,.,CASRPDRDYGYTF,TGTGCCAGCAGACCCGACAGGGACTATGGCTACACCTTC